This TCR beta chain is from a study of T-cell reconstitution after alpha-beta-depleted transplantation in children. Study findings and constraints: Most T-cell counts and diversity one year after the transplant came from T cells that were newly produced. Where alpha-beta T cells came from about two months after transplant was reportedly several hundred expanded graft clones. TCRbeta diversity was high at day 60 in some patients (a result of surviving recipient T cells and thymic progenitors).

Library preparation (for TCRbeta) was performed with unique molecular identifiers. TCRdb analysed the PCR reads with MiXCR anew, one entry per CDR3 protein. The data show fewer than 40,000 distinct CDR3 sequences, with more than 6% seen just once and around 27% held by the top ten. The germline gives CDR1 SGHTA, CDR2 FQGNSA. The length of the CDR3 is 15 residues. Trimming at V came to 5 bases and at J to 4 bases, leaving 8 bases not matched to a gene. This clonotype was observed at least ten times. No antigen is known for it. The sequenced sample was peripheral blood, obtained 60 days after TCRalphabeta/CD19-depleted stem cell transplant. This TCR derives from a child younger than two who had a stem cell transplant for acute myeloid leukemia, so the T cells may come from the graft donor. The rearrangement links TRBV7-2 to TRBJ1-1; 9 bases are shared with TRBD1. This chain's CDR3 is CASSLPRDRVTEAFF. In nucleotides, the CDR3 is TGTGCCAGCAGCCTCCCCCGGGACAGGGTCACTGAAGCTTTCTTT.